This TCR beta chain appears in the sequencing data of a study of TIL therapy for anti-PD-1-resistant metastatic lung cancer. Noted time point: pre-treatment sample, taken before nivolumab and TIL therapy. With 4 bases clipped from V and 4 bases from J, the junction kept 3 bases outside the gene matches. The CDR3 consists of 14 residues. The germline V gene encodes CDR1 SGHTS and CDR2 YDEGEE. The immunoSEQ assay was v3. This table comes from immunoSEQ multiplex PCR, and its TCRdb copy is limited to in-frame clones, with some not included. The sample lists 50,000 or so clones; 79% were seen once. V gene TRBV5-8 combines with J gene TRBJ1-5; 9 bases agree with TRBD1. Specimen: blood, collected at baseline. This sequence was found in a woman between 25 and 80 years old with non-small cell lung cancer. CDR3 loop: CASSLDRGNQPQHF. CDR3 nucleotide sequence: TGTGCCAGCAGCCTCGACAGGGGGAATCAGCCCCAGCATTTT.